A selection of T cell receptor beta chains follows, all from one sample in a study of beta chain features in type 1 diabetes. Profiled with immunoSEQ multiplex PCR; TCRdb holds only in-frame clones, not every one. The table shows 600,000 or so clones, with roughly an eighth occurring only once. Sequencing was carried out using naive CD4+ T cells from blood. These receptors were taken from a man younger than 30 with type 1 diabetes. The CDR3 runs from the conserved cysteine through the conserved F or W. D genes are given only for firm matches. Expanded clones get a size class; other rows say once, few or many, or leave the size out.

j_call: TRBJ2-7
v_call: TRBV29-1
d_call: .
clone_size: .
cdr3_aa: CSVAGPPGSYEQYF
cdr3_nt: TGCAGCGTTGCTGGGCCCCCCGGGTCCTACGAGCAGTACTTC

j_call: TRBJ1-5
v_call: TRBV2
d_call: .
clone_size: few
cdr3_aa: CASSSNRAQPQHF
cdr3_nt: TGTGCCAGCAGTTCGAACAGGGCCCAGCCCCAGCATTTT

j_call: TRBJ2-1
v_call: TRBV14
d_call: TRBD1
clone_size: few
cdr3_aa: CASSRALGQGYNEQFF
cdr3_nt: TGTGCCAGCAGCCGGGCCCTGGGACAGGGCTACAATGAGCAGTTCTTC

j_call: TRBJ2-1
v_call: TRBV25-1
d_call: TRBD2
clone_size: few
cdr3_aa: CASSDPSLAAYNEQFF
cdr3_nt: TGTGCCAGCAGTGACCCTTCACTAGCGGCCTACAATGAGCAGTTCTTC

j_call: TRBJ1-1
v_call: TRBV5-1
d_call: TRBD1
clone_size: few
cdr3_aa: CASSPWTGGANTEAFF
cdr3_nt: TGCGCCAGCAGCCCTTGGACAGGGGGCGCGAACACTGAAGCTTTCTTT

j_call: TRBJ2-1
v_call: TRBV7-3
d_call: .
clone_size: few
cdr3_aa: CASSPREQGPGSEQFF
cdr3_nt: TGTGCCAGCAGCCCTCGGGAGCAGGGCCCGGGGAGTGAGCAGTTCTTC

j_call: TRBJ2-7
v_call: TRBV7-3
d_call: TRBD1
clone_size: few
cdr3_aa: CASSFTGQGAYEQYF
cdr3_nt: TGTGCCAGCAGCTTTACCGGACAGGGGGCGTACGAGCAGTACTTC

j_call: TRBJ2-7
v_call: TRBV30
d_call: .
clone_size: few
cdr3_aa: CAWSVMALVYEQYF
cdr3_nt: TGTGCCTGGAGTGTGATGGCCTTGGTCTACGAGCAGTACTTC

j_call: TRBJ2-7
v_call: TRBV28
d_call: TRBD1
clone_size: .
cdr3_aa: CASSSSGTGPYEQYF
cdr3_nt: TGTGCCAGCAGTTCATCCGGGACAGGGCCGTACGAGCAGTACTTC

j_call: TRBJ2-1
v_call: TRBV7-9
d_call: TRBD2
clone_size: few
cdr3_aa: CASIQRELIYNEQFF
cdr3_nt: TGTGCCAGCATTCAGCGGGAGCTGATTTACAATGAGCAGTTCTTC